A single sample gave rise to the 4 T cell receptor beta chains below, sequenced in a study of cytomegalovirus exposure and HLA in healthy donors. The PCR made use of 60 Vbeta and 13 Jbeta primers. Profiled with immunoSEQ multiplex PCR; TCRdb holds only in-frame clones, not every one. The sample carries 210,000 or so clones, 65% to 80% recorded once. Source material: PBMCs. The receptors derive from a middle-aged man in good health and CMV-seronegative.

The V gene is TRBV27, the J gene TRBJ1-2, with 7 bases identical to TRBD1. The CDR3 extends over 14 amino acids. From germline, CDR1 is MNHEY and CDR2 SMNVEV (reference sequence). The V and J ends lost 2 bases and 4 bases, in that order; junction bases with no gene match: 4. The CDR3 loop is CASSLKGASYGYTF. Here the CDR3 DNA reads TGTGCCAGCAGTTTAAAGGGGGCTTCCTATGGCTACACCTTC.

This chain joins TRBV4-3 and TRBJ2-3, with TRBD1 identical over 7 bases. The CDR3 covers 15 residues. Germline V gene data show CDR1 as LGHNA and CDR2 as YSLEER. V gave up 4 bases and J gave up 2 bases; unmatched junction bases: 6. The CDR3 DNA follows: TGCGCCAGCAGCCGAGGACAGGTACTCACAGATACGCAGTATTTT. It codes for CASSRGQVLTDTQYF.

J is TRBJ2-7 and V is TRBV12-5; 10 bases align to TRBD1. The CDR3 extends over 13 amino acids. Germline V gene data show CDR1 as LGHNT and CDR2 as FRNRAP. V shed 9 bases, J shed 6 bases, and the junction held 8 bases outside the gene matches. CDR3 nucleotides: TGTGCTAGCTACGGGGGGACAGGGGTCGAGCAGTACTTC. Amino acids: CASYGGTGVEQYF.

V usage is TRBV6-5 and J usage is TRBJ1-1; a possible D gene is TRBD1 (5 bases). The CDR3 runs to 15 residues. The V gene lost 0 bases and the J gene lost 5 bases, with 13 bases spanning the gap. CDR1 is MNHEY and CDR2 is SVGAGI in the germline V gene. CDR3 DNA: TGTGCCAGCAGTTACTCGAAAGGGGCCCTGACTGAAGCTTTCTTT. Translating gives CASSYSKGALTEAFF.